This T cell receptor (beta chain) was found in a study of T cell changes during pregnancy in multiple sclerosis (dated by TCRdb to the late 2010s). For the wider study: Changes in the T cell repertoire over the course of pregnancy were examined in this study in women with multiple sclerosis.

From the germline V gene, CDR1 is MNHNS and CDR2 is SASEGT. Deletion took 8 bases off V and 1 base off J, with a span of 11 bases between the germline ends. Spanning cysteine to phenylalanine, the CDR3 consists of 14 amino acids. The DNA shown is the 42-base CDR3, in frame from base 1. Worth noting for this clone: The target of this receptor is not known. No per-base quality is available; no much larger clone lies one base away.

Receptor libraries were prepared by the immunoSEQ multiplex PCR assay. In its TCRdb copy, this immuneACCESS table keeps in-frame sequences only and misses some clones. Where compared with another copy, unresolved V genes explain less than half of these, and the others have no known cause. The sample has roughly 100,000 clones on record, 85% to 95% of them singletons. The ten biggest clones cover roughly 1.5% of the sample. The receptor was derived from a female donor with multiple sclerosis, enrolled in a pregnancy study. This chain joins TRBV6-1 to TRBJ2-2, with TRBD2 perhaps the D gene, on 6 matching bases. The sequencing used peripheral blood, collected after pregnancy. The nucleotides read TGTGCCAGCGGGAGGACGGTGAACACCGGGGAGCTGTTTTTT. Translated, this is CASGRTVNTGELFF.